Following are 32 T cell receptor beta chains from one sample sequenced in a study of monozygotic twins with inflammatory bowel disease. TCRdb reprocessed the 5' RACE reads and keeps a single row for each CDR3 protein, giving no DNA. The sample includes over 100,000 distinct CDR3 sequences. Sequencing was performed on blood. The receptors originated from a human donor with ulcerative colitis or Crohn's disease, or a healthy co-twin of an affected twin (not recorded which).

The genes are TRBV20-1 and TRBJ2-3; the D call of TRBD2 rests on TCRdb alone, since no DNA is present to check it. Germline V gene lookup returns CDR1 DFQATT and CDR2 SNEGSKA (reference sequence). This CDR3 region has 18 residues. Here the CDR3 reads CSASHRGATGPSTDTQYF.

This CDR3 is CSASTDRAGVIGQYF. This chain links TRBV20-1 with TRBJ2-7; the D call of TRBD1 rests on TCRdb alone, since no DNA is present to check it. The CDR3 consists of 15 residues. Germline V gene lookup returns CDR1 DFQATT and CDR2 SNEGSKA (reference sequence).

The gene calls are TRBV2 and TRBJ2-7. CDR3 size: 16 residues. Germline lookup yields CDR1 SNHLY and CDR2 FYNNEI. The CDR3 is CASSSTHEEVSYEQYF. Combining the CDR3 with reference TRBV2 and TRBJ2-7 gives the whole variable domain EPEVTQTPSHQVTQMGQEVILRCVPISNHLYFYWYRQILGQKVEFLVSFYNNEISEKSEIFDDQFSVERPDGSNFTLKIRSTKLEDSAMYFCASSSTHEEVSYEQYFGPGTRLTVT.

The chain joins TRBV5-1 to TRBJ1-1; the TCRdb call, TRBD1, lacks DNA for checking. Germline V gene data show CDR1 as SGHRS and CDR2 as YFSETQ. The CDR3 contains 14 residues. The CDR3 reads CASSFSAPNTEAFF.

The chain has TRBV19 and TRBJ2-3. The length of the CDR3 is 16 residues. Germline-derived CDR1 and CDR2 are LNHDA and SQIVND (reference sequence). This CDR3 is CASSIYGSTSTDTQYF.

The CDR3 here is CASSSGTVMNTEAFF. The chain uses TRBV5-5 and TRBJ1-1; TCRdb's assignment of TRBD1 cannot be checked, as there is no DNA. The CDR3 loop spans 15 amino acids. Germline V gives CDR1 SGHKS, CDR2 YYEKEE (reference sequence).

This chain uses TRBV7-6 with TRBJ2-1; the TCRdb D gene call, TRBD2, has no DNA to confirm it. Germline CDR1 and CDR2: SGHVS and FNYEAQ. The CDR3 is made up of 14 amino acids. CDR3 sequence reads: CASSSGTSVREQFF.

The V and J genes are TRBV27 and TRBJ2-1; TCRdb's D call, TRBD1, is unchecked because there is no DNA. This CDR3 is built from 15 residues. Looked up from germline, CDR1 is MNHEY and CDR2 is SMNVEV (reference sequence). CDR3 in amino acids: CASSTGTGGLDEQFF.

CDR3 loop: CASSPRGGSTDTQYF. The chain combines TRBV7-2 with TRBJ2-3; TCRdb designates TRBD2, a call that cannot be tested without DNA. Germline CDR1 reads SGHTA; CDR2 reads FQGNSA. The CDR3 length is 15 residues.

The rearrangement joins TRBV9 to TRBJ2-5; the D call of TRBD1 rests on TCRdb alone, since no DNA is present to check it. The CDR3 sequence is 13 residues long. Germline loops: CDR1 SGDLS, CDR2 YYNGEE. This CDR3 is CASSSQGRETQYF.

The rearrangement uses TRBV5-1 and TRBJ2-3. The CDR3 sequence is 14 residues long. CDR1 is SGHRS, CDR2 YFSETQ, per germline. Here the CDR3 reads CASSHGYGSDTQYF.

The chain is built from TRBV30 and TRBJ1-5; TCRdb selects TRBD1, and the lack of DNA leaves this call unchecked. There are 12 residues in the CDR3. Germline V gives CDR1 GTSNPN, CDR2 SVGIG (reference sequence). CDR3 residues: CASSRVNQPQHF.

This sequence joins TRBV7-3 and TRBJ1-3. CDR3 length equals 14 residues. From germline, CDR1 is SGHTA and CDR2 FQGTGA. This chain's CDR3 is CASSSGPTRTTIYF.

The V call is TRBV4-3, the J call TRBJ2-5; checking the TCRdb D call of TRBD2 is not possible without DNA. CDR1 is LGHNA and CDR2 is YSLEER in the germline V gene. The CDR3 extends over 20 amino acids. The CDR3 loop is CASSQDLGTSGSFLMETQYF.

The rearrangement links TRBV7-2 to TRBJ2-4; TCRdb returns TRBD1, unconfirmable since there is no DNA. The CDR3 has 15 residues. From germline, CDR1 is SGHTA and CDR2 FQGNSA. CDR3 region: CASSLAQQGTNIQYF.

This chain links TRBV24-1 with TRBJ1-1. This CDR3 region has 15 residues. Germline V gene sequence: CDR1 KGHDR, CDR2 SFDVKD. CDR3 loop: CATSDSAGGGTEAFF.

The J gene is TRBJ1-6, the V gene TRBV28; TCRdb reports TRBD1, a call that lacks DNA to check it against. The CDR3 is made up of 20 amino acids. Per the germline V gene, CDR1 is MDHEN and CDR2 is SYDVKM. The CDR3 sequence is CASSSWDKEGSSSYNSPLHF.

The chain couples TRBV12-3 or TRBV12-4 to TRBJ2-4; TCRdb designates TRBD2, a call that cannot be tested without DNA. The CDR3 totals 20 residues. The CDR3 spells CASSLRTSGRGGLAKNIQYF.

This chain uses TRBV20-1 with TRBJ1-2; TCRdb names TRBD1, which stays unverified in the absence of DNA. Germline loops: CDR1 DFQATT, CDR2 SNEGSKA (reference sequence). The CDR3 is made up of 13 amino acids. The CDR3 loop reads CSATDRGGYGYTF.

The gene calls are TRBV5-1 and TRBJ1-1; TCRdb indicates TRBD1, and absent DNA this call remains unverified. This CDR3 spans 18 amino acids. In germline, CDR1 is SGHRS, CDR2 YFSETQ. The CDR3 spells CASSSRDRAVGENTEAFF.

The chain uses TRBV4-2 and TRBJ1-2. The V gene's germline CDR1 is LGHNA and CDR2 YNFKEQ. This CDR3 spans 14 amino acids. CDR3 sequence: CASSQDSRPYGYTF.

The V and J genes are TRBV7-8 and TRBJ1-6; without DNA, the TCRdb call of TRBD1 cannot be checked. The CDR3 runs 18 residues. Germline V gives CDR1 SGHVS, CDR2 FQNEAQ. CDR3 amino acids: CASTTGTAIGSYNSPLHF.

The chain couples TRBV20-1 to TRBJ2-1; TCRdb reports TRBD2, a call that lacks DNA to check it against. This CDR3 is built from 15 residues. CDR1 and CDR2 from the germline V gene are DFQATT and SNEGSKA (reference sequence). CDR3: CSAAPSGSYYNEQFF.

The chain links TRBV7-2 to TRBJ1-1; TCRdb's assignment of TRBD1 cannot be checked, as there is no DNA. The CDR3 covers 14 residues. The germline CDR1 and CDR2 sequences are SGHTA and FQGNSA. The CDR3 reads CASSYWTGGTEAFF.

This rearrangement joins TRBV7-3 to TRBJ2-5; the D gene TCRdb calls, TRBD1, cannot be checked with no DNA. CDR1 is SGHTA, CDR2 FQGTGA, per germline. The CDR3 has 17 amino acids. The chain's CDR3 is CASSLMAPGQGQETQYF.

The chain has TRBV10-3 and TRBJ2-5; TCRdb outputs TRBD1, but without DNA this stays unchecked. The CDR3 extends over 17 amino acids. Looked up from germline, CDR1 is ENHRY and CDR2 is SYGVKD. The CDR3 sequence is CAISDLATGGGQETQYF.

The chain recombines TRBV11-2 with TRBJ2-3; TCRdb calls TRBD2, which cannot be checked without DNA. The CDR3 is 13 amino acids. Per the germline V gene, CDR1 is SGHAT and CDR2 is FQNNGV. The CDR3 spells CASSFGLPDTQYF. Based on the CDR3 plus reference TRBV11-2 and TRBJ2-3, the full variable domain is EAGVAQSPRYKIIEKRQSVAFWCNPISGHATLYWYQQILGQGPKLLIQFQNNGVVDDSQLPKDRFSAERLKGVDSTLKIQPAKLEDSAVYLCASSFGLPDTQYFGPGTRLTVL.

The chain uses TRBV7-3 and TRBJ2-2; TCRdb selects TRBD1, and the lack of DNA leaves this call unchecked. The CDR3 totals 13 residues. Per germline, CDR1 SGHTA and CDR2 FQGTGA. The CDR3 reads CASSPTGAGELFF.

The V call is TRBV29-1, the J call TRBJ2-3; TCRdb calls TRBD2, which cannot be checked without DNA. Germline CDR1 is SQVTM and CDR2 is ANQGSEA. This CDR3 has 14 amino acids. The CDR3 sequence is CSERLAGRTDTQYF.

The chain is built from TRBV29-1 and TRBJ2-7; TCRdb reports TRBD2, a call that lacks DNA to check it against. This CDR3 is built from 14 residues. CDR1 SQVTM and CDR2 ANQGSEA come from the germline V gene. CDR3 loop: CSVRTSGKEYEQYF.

The chain has TRBV11-2 and TRBJ2-1; lacking DNA, the TRBD2 call made by TCRdb goes unchecked. In germline, CDR1 is SGHAT, CDR2 FQNNGV. The CDR3 sequence is 15 residues long. CDR3 region: CASSPGGSGDNEQFF.

The chain links TRBV5-1 to TRBJ2-7; as DNA is missing, the TRBD1 call by TCRdb cannot be tested. CDR1 is SGHRS and CDR2 is YFSETQ in the germline V gene. The CDR3 consists of 13 residues. The CDR3 is CASSGTGANEQYF.